The 27 T cell receptor beta chains presented below share a single source sample, sequenced in a study of blood T cell repertoires in COVID-19 (dated by TCRdb to about 2020). The library was obtained by the immunoSEQ multiplex PCR assay. TCRdb limited this immuneACCESS table to in-frame rearrangements with V and J called. A share of clones is missing; checked studies link under half to unresolved V genes, and the rest is unexplained. For this sample there are roughly 280,000 clones; over 85% appear just once. The ten largest clones capture more than 1.5% of the sample. Sequencing was performed on PBMCs or T cells enriched from blood (not recorded which). Receptors were obtained from a woman aged 55-69 years who had recovered from COVID-19.

The table lists this clone with a few counts. The chain is built from TRBV7-3 and TRBJ1-2; a possible D gene is TRBD1 (6 bases). Germline V gene lookup returns CDR1 SGHTA and CDR2 FQGTGA. V dropped 2 bases and J dropped 2 bases, with 9 bases sitting between them. The CDR3 contains 14 residues. This CDR3 reads CASSLDGQNYGYTF. CDR3 in DNA: TGTGCCAGCAGCTTAGATGGACAGAACTATGGCTACACCTTC.

This chain joins TRBV5-4 and TRBJ1-3; maybe TRBD1 (6 bases). Per germline, CDR1 SGHNT and CDR2 YYREEE (reference sequence). This CDR3 region has 16 residues. V lost 1 base and J 0 bases, leaving 11 bases between the germline ends. CDR3 coding DNA: TGTGCCAGCAGCTTGCGTGACAGGCCCTCTGGAAACACCATATATTTT. Translated, it gives CASSLRDRPSGNTIYF. Full variable domain (remainder filled in from reference TRBV5-4 and TRBJ1-3): ETGVTQSPTHLIKTRGQQVTLRCSSQSGHNTVSWYQQALGQGPQFIFQYYREEENGRGNFPPRFSGLQFPNYSSELNVNALELDDSALYLCASSLRDRPSGNTIYFGEGSWLTVV.

This chain links TRBV10-1 with TRBJ2-5; a weak D match, TRBD1 (6 bases). CDR3 length: 13 amino acids. Between the trimmed V and J ends, which lost 3 bases and 4 bases, there was a span of 9 bases. Germline CDR1 and CDR2: WNHNN and SYGVQD (reference sequence). The CDR3 region has the DNA TGCGCCAGCAGTGAAGTGGGGGCAGAGACCCAGTACTTC. Protein sequence: CASSEVGAETQYF.

CDR3 sequence: CASSSQPGQGQETQYF. CDR3 DNA sequence: TGCGCCAGCAGCTCGCAACCGGGACAGGGGCAAGAGACCCAGTACTTC. The V call is TRBV5-1, the J call TRBJ2-5; 10 bases fit TRBD1. The CDR3 totals 16 residues. Germline V gene sequence: CDR1 SGHRS, CDR2 YFSETQ. The V and J ends lost 3 bases and 2 bases, in that order; junction bases with no gene match: 7.

The chain links TRBV2 to TRBJ1-1; no reliable D call. Between the trimmed V and J ends, which lost 1 base and 6 bases, there was a span of 12 bases. CDR1 and CDR2 (germline): SNHLY, FYNNEI. The CDR3 loop spans 14 amino acids. CDR3: CASSEELRRAEAFF. The CDR3 nucleotides read TGTGCCAGCAGTGAAGAATTAAGGAGGGCTGAAGCTTTCTTT. The full variable domain, rest sourced from reference TRBV2 and TRBJ1-1, is EPEVTQTPSHQVTQMGQEVILRCVPISNHLYFYWYRQILGQKVEFLVSFYNNEISEKSEIFDDQFSVERPDGSNFTLKIRSTKLEDSAMYFCASSEELRRAEAFFGQGTRLTVV.

This chain links TRBV3-1 (or the pseudogene TRBV3-2) with TRBJ1-5, with 10 bases aligning to TRBD1. The CDR3 runs 15 residues. V shed 4 bases and J 6 bases; nucleotides not matched to a gene: 6. Germline V gene sequence: CDR1 LGHDT, CDR2 YNNKEL (reference sequence). CDR3 residues: CASSPGQGGGQPQHF. The CDR3 DNA is TGTGCCAGCAGCCCCGGACAGGGGGGAGGTCAGCCCCAGCATTTT.

The chain carries TRBV7-9 and TRBJ2-3; no clear D. V was pared by 3 bases and J by 1 base, with 11 bases between. The CDR3 contains 15 residues. Per germline, CDR1 SEHNR and CDR2 FQNEAQ (reference sequence). The CDR3 is CASSFPVRGTDTQYF. Here the CDR3 DNA reads TGTGCCAGCAGCTTCCCGGTACGGGGCACAGATACGCAGTATTTT.

The genes are TRBV11-3 and TRBJ1-1; the match to TRBD1 covers 9 bases. CDR3 size: 15 residues. With 5 bases clipped from V and 6 bases from J, the junction kept 10 bases outside the gene matches. Germline CDR1 and CDR2: SGHNT and YENEEA. CDR3 coding DNA: TGTGCCAGCAGCGGAAGACAGGGGGTACTCCCTGAAGCTTTCTTT. This gives the protein CASSGRQGVLPEAFF.

The chain has TRBV24-1 and TRBJ2-3, with 9 bases matching TRBD1. Losses at the gene ends were 0 bases for V and 0 bases for J; bases not matched to a gene: 9. CDR3 length: 19 residues. Germline loops: CDR1 KGHDR, CDR2 SFDVKD. The CDR3 DNA reads TGTGCCACCAGTGATTTGGACCCCAGACAGGGGGAGAGCACAGATACGCAGTATTTT. Protein sequence: CATSDLDPRQGESTDTQYF.

This sequence joins TRBV30 and TRBJ1-1, with 8 nucleotides matching TRBD1. The CDR3 totals 13 residues. CDR1 and CDR2 from the germline V gene are GTSNPN and SVGIG (reference sequence). The V segment lost 5 bases and the J segment 0 bases; nucleotides outside the gene matches: 2. The DNA for the CDR3 is TGTGCCTGGGACAGGGGTCTGAACACTGAAGCTTTCTTT. Residues: CAWDRGLNTEAFF.

This clone has more than one count but fewer than ten. V and J are TRBV10-2 and TRBJ1-2; D perhaps matches TRBD1 (5 bases). CDR1 and CDR2 (germline): WSHSY, SAAADI. V gave up 4 bases and J gave up 6 bases, with 24 bases separating them. This CDR3 contains 17 residues. CDR3 residues: CASSGAGTPLGADGYTF. In DNA, the CDR3 is TGCGCCAGCAGTGGGGCCGGGACTCCTTTAGGGGCGGATGGCTACACCTTC.

In this sample, this clone turned up once. The chain recombines TRBV24-1 with TRBJ2-3; TRBD1 matches 8 bases. V lost 5 bases to trimming and J lost 4 bases; unmatched junction nucleotides: 4. In germline, CDR1 is KGHDR, CDR2 SFDVKD. There are 14 residues in the CDR3. The CDR3 DNA reads as TGTGCCACCAGTGGCAGGGGGCCCGCAGATACGCAGTATTTT. This encodes CATSGRGPADTQYF.

The chain links TRBV7-2 to TRBJ2-7, with TRBD2 as a possible D gene (7 bases). Deletions cut 5 bases from V and 6 bases from J, with 17 bases between. This CDR3 has 14 amino acids. Germline V gene lookup returns CDR1 SGHTA and CDR2 FQGNSA. The CDR3 DNA reads TGTGCCAGCAGCCCCGCTGGGCGGGGGCTCGAGCAGTACTTC. This encodes CASSPAGRGLEQYF.

This chain joins TRBV9 and TRBJ2-3, with D hard to call. V lost 1 base, J lost 2 bases, and 8 bases lay in between. This CDR3 region has 14 residues. Germline values: CDR1 SGDLS, CDR2 YYNGEE. The CDR3 here is CASSVLQSTDTQYF. The DNA of the CDR3 is TGTGCCAGCAGCGTACTCCAGTCCACAGATACGCAGTATTTT.

The rearrangement uses TRBV30 and TRBJ2-3; 14 bases fit TRBD2. The V segment lost 0 bases and the J segment 2 bases; nucleotides outside the gene matches: 1. The CDR3 covers 16 residues. CDR1 and CDR2 from the germline V gene are GTSNPN and SVGIG (reference sequence). The CDR3 DNA reads as TGTGCCTGGAGTGTGGGACTAGCGGGGGTCACAGATACGCAGTATTTT. Its protein product is CAWSVGLAGVTDTQYF.

The V call is TRBV3-1 (or the pseudogene TRBV3-2), the J call TRBJ1-6; D is uncertain. The CDR3 loop spans 14 amino acids. The germline V gene encodes CDR1 LGHDT and CDR2 YNNKEL (reference sequence). Trimming cost V 0 bases and J 10 bases, with 10 bases left between them. CDR3 residues: CASSQDRSQSPLHF. The DNA for the CDR3 is TGTGCCAGCAGCCAAGACAGGTCCCAGTCACCCCTCCACTTT.

J is TRBJ1-5 and V is TRBV10-2; TRBD1 matches 7 bases. The trim removed 5 bases at V and 8 bases at J, leaving 6 bases unmatched. Germline V gene data show CDR1 as WSHSY and CDR2 as SAAADI. The CDR3 contains 13 residues. The CDR3 here is CASSRQGTEPQHF. CDR3 DNA sequence: TGCGCCAGCAGTCGACAGGGAACGGAGCCCCAGCATTTT.

The chain uses TRBV6-5 and TRBJ1-2; the D is unclear. Germline CDR1 MNHEY, CDR2 SVGAGI. The CDR3 consists of 13 residues. Trimming took off 0 bases at V and 13 bases at J, with 15 bases between the two ends. The CDR3 loop reads CASSYSGREIGTF. The CDR3 DNA is TGTGCCAGCAGTTACTCAGGAAGGGAGATCGGCACCTTC.

CDR3 bases: TGTGCCAGTAGTGCTCAACAGGGGCAATCCTACGAGCAGTACTTC. Encoded protein: CASSAQQGQSYEQYF. The chain links TRBV19 to TRBJ2-7; 7 bases agree with TRBD1. The junction had 8 bases not matched to a gene; V was cut back by 5 bases and J by 1 base. CDR3 length: 15 amino acids. From germline, CDR1 is LNHDA and CDR2 SQIVND (reference sequence).

The rearrangement uses TRBV7-9 and TRBJ1-6, with D unclear. CDR1 and CDR2 from the germline V gene are SEHNR and FQNEAQ (reference sequence). V shed 4 bases and J shed 8 bases, with 12 bases lying between them. The CDR3 loop spans 14 amino acids. CDR3 sequence reads: CASSWVRGDSPLHF. DNA of the CDR3: TGTGCCAGCAGCTGGGTTCGAGGTGATTCACCCCTCCACTTT. Together with reference TRBV7-9 and TRBJ1-6, the CDR3 gives the full variable domain: DTGVSQNPRHKITKRGQNVTFRCDPISEHNRLYWYRQTLGQGPEFLTYFQNEAQLEKSRLLSDRFSAERPKGSFSTLEIQRTEQGDSAMYLCASSWVRGDSPLHFGNGTRLTVT.

The genes are TRBV28 and TRBJ1-2; 9 bases are shared with TRBD1. V lost 6 bases, J lost 5 bases, and 4 bases stayed unmatched. The CDR3 has 13 residues. CDR1 is MDHEN, CDR2 SYDVKM, per germline. CDR3 nucleotides: TGTGCCAGCAGCCGGACAGGGGCGTATGGCTACACCTTC. This gives the protein CASSRTGAYGYTF.

V usage is TRBV2 and J usage is TRBJ1-1; a possible D gene is TRBD1 (5 bases). V was shortened by 7 bases and J by 4 bases, with 16 bases between the two germline ends. This CDR3 comprises 14 residues. CDR1 SNHLY and CDR2 FYNNEI come from the germline V gene. CDR3: CASIKQVPVTEAFF. The CDR3 region has the DNA TGTGCCAGCATTAAACAGGTTCCAGTCACTGAAGCTTTCTTT.

This clone showed up just once. This chain links TRBV3-1 (or the pseudogene TRBV3-2) with TRBJ1-3; D gene uncertain. The length of the CDR3 is 17 residues. V dropped 2 bases and J dropped 2 bases, with 16 bases sitting between them. The germline CDR1 and CDR2 sequences are LGHDT and YNNKEL (reference sequence). In DNA form, the CDR3 reads TGTGCCAGCAGCCAATCCACGCCGTACTTTCCTGGAAACACCATATATTTT. This translates into CASSQSTPYFPGNTIYF.

The chain links TRBV19 to TRBJ2-7; 10 bases fit TRBD2. J was trimmed by 3 bases and V by 2 bases; bases with no gene match: 1. From germline, CDR1 is LNHDA and CDR2 SQIVND (reference sequence). This CDR3 region has 14 residues. The CDR3: CASSILAGDYEQYF. The CDR3 DNA sequence: TGTGCCAGTAGTATACTAGCGGGGGACTACGAGCAGTACTTC. Drawing the rest from reference TRBV19 and TRBJ2-7, the complete variable domain is DGGITQSPKYLFRKEGQNVTLSCEQNLNHDAMYWYRQDPGQGLRLIYYSQIVNDFQKGDIAEGYSVSREKKESFPLTVTSAQKNPTAFYLCASSILAGDYEQYFGPGTRLTVT.

CDR3 residues: CASSNQGSNSPLHF. CDR3 nucleotides: TGCGCCAGCAGCAATCAGGGGTCAAATTCACCCCTCCACTTT. The rearrangement uses TRBV5-1 and TRBJ1-6, with a tentative D call TRBD1 (6 bases). V lost 4 bases, J lost 7 bases, and 12 bases lay in between. The CDR3 runs 14 residues. CDR1 and CDR2 from the germline V gene are SGHRS and YFSETQ.

The chain uses TRBV30 and TRBJ2-5; TRBD2 matches at 7 bases. After removal of 1 base from V and 5 bases from J, the junction contained 7 bases not matched to a gene. CDR1 is GTSNPN and CDR2 is SVGIG in the germline V gene (reference sequence). CDR3 length: 14 residues. The CDR3 protein is CAWSEGTIGETQYF. In DNA form, the CDR3 reads TGTGCCTGGAGTGAGGGGACTATCGGGGAGACCCAGTACTTC. The complete variable domain, with remaining parts taken from reference TRBV30 and TRBJ2-5, reads SQTIHQWPATLVQPVGSPLSLECTVEGTSNPNLYWYRQAAGRGLQLLFYSVGIGQISSEVPQNLSASRPQDRQFILSSKKLLLSDSGFYLCAWSEGTIGETQYFGPGTRLLVL.

The chain couples TRBV19 to TRBJ2-1; 7 bases map to TRBD1. The V and J ends lost 3 bases and 8 bases, in that order; junction bases with no gene match: 10. Germline lookup yields CDR1 LNHDA and CDR2 SQIVND (reference sequence). The CDR3 sequence is 15 residues long. As DNA, the CDR3 is TGTGCCAGTAGTATTCGTCTGACAGGGTCAGATGAGCAGTTCTTC. Its translation: CASSIRLTGSDEQFF. The whole variable domain, filled in from reference TRBV19 and TRBJ2-1, reads DGGITQSPKYLFRKEGQNVTLSCEQNLNHDAMYWYRQDPGQGLRLIYYSQIVNDFQKGDIAEGYSVSREKKESFPLTVTSAQKNPTAFYLCASSIRLTGSDEQFFGPGTRLTVL.